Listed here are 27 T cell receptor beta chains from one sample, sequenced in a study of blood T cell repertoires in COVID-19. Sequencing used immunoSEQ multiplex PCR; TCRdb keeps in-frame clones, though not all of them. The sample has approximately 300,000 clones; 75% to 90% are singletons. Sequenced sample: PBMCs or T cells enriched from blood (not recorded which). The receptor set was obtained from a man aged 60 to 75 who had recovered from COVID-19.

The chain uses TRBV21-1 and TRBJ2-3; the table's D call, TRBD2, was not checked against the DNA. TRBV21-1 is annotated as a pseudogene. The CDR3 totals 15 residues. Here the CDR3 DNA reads TGTGCCAGCAGCAATCACCCCCCGCGGACAGATACGCAGTATTTT. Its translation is CASSNHPPRTDTQYF.

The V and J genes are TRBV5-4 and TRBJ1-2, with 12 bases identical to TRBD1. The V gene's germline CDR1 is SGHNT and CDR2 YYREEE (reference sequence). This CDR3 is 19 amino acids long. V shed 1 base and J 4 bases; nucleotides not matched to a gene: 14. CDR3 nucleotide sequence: TGTGCCAGCAGCTTGACGGGACAGGGGGCAAGTAAGAGGATCTATGGCTACACCTTC. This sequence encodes CASSLTGQGASKRIYGYTF.

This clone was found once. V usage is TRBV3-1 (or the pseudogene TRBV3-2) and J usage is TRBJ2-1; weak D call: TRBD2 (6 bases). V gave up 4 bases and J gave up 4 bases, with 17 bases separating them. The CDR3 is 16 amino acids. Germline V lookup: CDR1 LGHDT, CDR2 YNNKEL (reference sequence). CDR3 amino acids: CASSPPAAGLYNEQFF. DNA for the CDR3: TGTGCCAGCAGCCCCCCAGCGGCGGGGCTATACAATGAGCAGTTCTTC.

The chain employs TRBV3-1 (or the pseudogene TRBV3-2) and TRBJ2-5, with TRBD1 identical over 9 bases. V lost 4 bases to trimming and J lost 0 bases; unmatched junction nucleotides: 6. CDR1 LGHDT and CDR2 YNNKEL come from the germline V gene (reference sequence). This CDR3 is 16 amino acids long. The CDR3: CASSRRTGDNQETQYF. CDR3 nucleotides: TGTGCCAGCAGCCGGAGGACAGGGGATAACCAAGAGACCCAGTACTTC.

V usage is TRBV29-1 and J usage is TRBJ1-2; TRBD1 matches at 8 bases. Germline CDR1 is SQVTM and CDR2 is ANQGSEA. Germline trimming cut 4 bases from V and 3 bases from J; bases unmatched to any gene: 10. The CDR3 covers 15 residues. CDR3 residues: CSVAGTGGGDYGYTF. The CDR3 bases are TGCAGCGTTGCCGGGACAGGCGGGGGGGACTATGGCTACACCTTC.

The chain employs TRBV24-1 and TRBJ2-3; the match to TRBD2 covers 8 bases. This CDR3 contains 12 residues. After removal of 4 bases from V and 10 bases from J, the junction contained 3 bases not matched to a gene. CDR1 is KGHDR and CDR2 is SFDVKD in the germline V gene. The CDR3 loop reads CATSDSLAAQYF. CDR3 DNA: TGTGCCACCAGTGACTCACTAGCGGCGCAGTATTTT.

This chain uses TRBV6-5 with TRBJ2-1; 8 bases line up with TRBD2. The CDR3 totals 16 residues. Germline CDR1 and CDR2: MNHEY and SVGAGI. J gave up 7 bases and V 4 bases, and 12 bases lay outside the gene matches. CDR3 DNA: TGTGCCAGCAGTTTTGGGGTAGCGGGAAGTCAGAATGAGCAGTTCTTC. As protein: CASSFGVAGSQNEQFF.

As DNA, the CDR3 is TGTGCCATCAGTGAGTCGGCCGGGGATTCACCCCTCCACTTT. Residues: CAISESAGDSPLHF. V usage is TRBV10-3 and J usage is TRBJ1-6; no clear D. Germline lookup yields CDR1 ENHRY and CDR2 SYGVKD. V shed 0 bases and J shed 8 bases, with 8 bases lying between them. This CDR3 region has 14 residues.

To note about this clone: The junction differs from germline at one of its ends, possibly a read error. Here the CDR3 reads CASSIYREKAF. CDR3 nucleotides: TGTGCCAGTAGTATTTACCGGGAAAAAGCCTTC. The chain recombines TRBV19 with TRBJ1-2; no clear D. The CDR3 runs 11 residues. The germline V gene has CDR1 LNHDA and CDR2 SQIVND (reference sequence).

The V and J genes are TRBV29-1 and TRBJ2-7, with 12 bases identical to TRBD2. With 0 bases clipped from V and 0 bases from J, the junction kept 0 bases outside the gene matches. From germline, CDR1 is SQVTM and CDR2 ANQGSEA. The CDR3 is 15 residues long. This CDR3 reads CSVEEGLAGSYEQYF. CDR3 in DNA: TGCAGCGTTGAAGAGGGACTAGCGGGCTCCTACGAGCAGTACTTC.

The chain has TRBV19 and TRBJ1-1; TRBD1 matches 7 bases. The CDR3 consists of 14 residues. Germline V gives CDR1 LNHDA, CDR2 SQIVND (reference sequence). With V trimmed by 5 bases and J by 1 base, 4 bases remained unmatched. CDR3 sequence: CASSLWTGNTEAFF. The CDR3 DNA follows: TGTGCCAGTAGTTTGTGGACAGGGAACACTGAAGCTTTCTTT. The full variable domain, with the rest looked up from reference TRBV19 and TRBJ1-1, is DGGITQSPKYLFRKEGQNVTLSCEQNLNHDAMYWYRQDPGQGLRLIYYSQIVNDFQKGDIAEGYSVSREKKESFPLTVTSAQKNPTAFYLCASSLWTGNTEAFFGQGTRLTVV.

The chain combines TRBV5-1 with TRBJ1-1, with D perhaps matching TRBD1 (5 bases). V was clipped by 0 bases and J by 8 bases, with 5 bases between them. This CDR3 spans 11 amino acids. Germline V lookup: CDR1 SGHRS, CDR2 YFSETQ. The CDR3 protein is CASSLEGEAFF. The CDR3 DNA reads TGCGCCAGCAGCTTGGAGGGGGAAGCTTTCTTT.

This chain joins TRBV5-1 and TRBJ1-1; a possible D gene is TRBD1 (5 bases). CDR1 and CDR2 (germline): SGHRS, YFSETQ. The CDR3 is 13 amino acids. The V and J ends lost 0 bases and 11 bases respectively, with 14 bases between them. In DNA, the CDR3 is TGCGCCAGCAGCTTGGGATTGACAGATTTGGCTTTCTTT. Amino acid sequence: CASSLGLTDLAFF.

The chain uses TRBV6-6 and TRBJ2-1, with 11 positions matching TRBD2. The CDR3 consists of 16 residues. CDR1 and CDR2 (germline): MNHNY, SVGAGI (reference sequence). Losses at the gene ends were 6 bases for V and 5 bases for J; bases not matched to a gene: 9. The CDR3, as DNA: TGTGCCAGCAGGACCCCGGGACTAGCGGAGGACAATGAGCAGTTCTTC. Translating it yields CASRTPGLAEDNEQFF.

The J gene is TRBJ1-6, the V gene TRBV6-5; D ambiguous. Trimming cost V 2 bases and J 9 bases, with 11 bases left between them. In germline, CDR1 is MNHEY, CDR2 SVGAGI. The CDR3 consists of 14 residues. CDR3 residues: CASSYEGRGSPLHF. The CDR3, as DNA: TGTGCCAGCAGTTACGAGGGCCGCGGTTCACCCCTCCACTTT.

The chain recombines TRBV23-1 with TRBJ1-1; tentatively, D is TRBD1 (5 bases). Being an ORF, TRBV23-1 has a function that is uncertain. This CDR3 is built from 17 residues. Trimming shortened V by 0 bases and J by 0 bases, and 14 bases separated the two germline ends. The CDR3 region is CASSQSVGGRMNTEAFF. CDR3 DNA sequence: TGCGCCAGCAGTCAATCTGTCGGGGGGAGGATGAACACTGAAGCTTTCTTT.

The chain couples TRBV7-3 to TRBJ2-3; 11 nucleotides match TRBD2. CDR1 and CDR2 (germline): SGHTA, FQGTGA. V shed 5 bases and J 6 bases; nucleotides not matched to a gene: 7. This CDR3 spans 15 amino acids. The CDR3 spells CASSPVAGGQDTQYF. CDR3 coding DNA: TGTGCCAGCAGCCCTGTAGCGGGAGGGCAGGATACGCAGTATTTT.

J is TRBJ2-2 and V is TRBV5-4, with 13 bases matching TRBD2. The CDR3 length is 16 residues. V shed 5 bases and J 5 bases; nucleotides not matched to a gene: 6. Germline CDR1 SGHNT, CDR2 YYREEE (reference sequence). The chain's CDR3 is CASSQLAGGQTGELFF. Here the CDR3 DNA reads TGTGCCAGCAGTCAACTAGCGGGAGGGCAGACCGGGGAGCTGTTTTTT.

This CDR3 is CASSESSSGISDTQYF. In nucleotides, the CDR3 is TGTGCCAGCAGTGAGAGCTCAAGCGGGATCTCAGATACGCAGTATTTT. J is TRBJ2-3 and V is TRBV2; 7 bases are a match to TRBD2. The CDR3 is made up of 16 amino acids. Germline V gene data show CDR1 as SNHLY and CDR2 as FYNNEI. V lost 3 bases, J lost 4 bases, and 10 bases stayed unmatched.

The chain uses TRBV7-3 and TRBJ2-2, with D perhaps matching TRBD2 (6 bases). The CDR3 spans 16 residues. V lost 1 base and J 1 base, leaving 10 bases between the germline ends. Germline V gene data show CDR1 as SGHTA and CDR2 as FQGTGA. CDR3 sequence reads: CASSLIASVNTGELFF. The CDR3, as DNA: TGTGCCAGCAGCTTAATAGCTAGCGTGAACACCGGGGAGCTGTTTTTT.

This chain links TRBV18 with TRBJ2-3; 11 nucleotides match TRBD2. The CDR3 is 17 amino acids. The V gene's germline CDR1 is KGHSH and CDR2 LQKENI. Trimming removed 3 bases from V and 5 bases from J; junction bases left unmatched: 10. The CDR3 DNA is TGTGCCAGCTCACCCACCCCAACTAGCGGGAGCGTAGATACGCAGTATTTT. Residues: CASSPTPTSGSVDTQYF.

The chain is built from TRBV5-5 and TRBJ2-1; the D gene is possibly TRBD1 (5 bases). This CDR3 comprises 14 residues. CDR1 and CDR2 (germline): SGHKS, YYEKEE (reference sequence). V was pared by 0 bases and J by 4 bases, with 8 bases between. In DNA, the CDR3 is TGTGCCAGCAGCTTGGCAGGGCAGTACAATGAGCAGTTCTTC. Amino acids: CASSLAGQYNEQFF.

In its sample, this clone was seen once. The CDR3 is CAIGLQGGTEAFF. In DNA, the CDR3 is TGTGCCATCGGCCTACAGGGCGGCACTGAAGCTTTCTTT. This sequence joins TRBV19 and TRBJ1-1; perhaps TRBD1 as D (6 bases). Germline assignment: CDR1 LNHDA and CDR2 SQIVND (reference sequence). This CDR3 contains 13 residues. With 10 bases removed from V and 4 bases from J, the gap between germline ends came to 16 bases.

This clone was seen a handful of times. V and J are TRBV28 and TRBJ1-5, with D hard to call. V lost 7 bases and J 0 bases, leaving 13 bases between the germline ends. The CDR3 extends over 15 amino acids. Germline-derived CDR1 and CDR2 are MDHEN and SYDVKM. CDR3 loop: CASIPSIVSNQPQHF. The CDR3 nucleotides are TGTGCCAGCATCCCATCTATCGTTAGCAATCAGCCCCAGCATTTT.

The chain's CDR3 is CASSLAGETDTQYF. The CDR3 DNA follows: TGTGCCAGCAGCCTAGCGGGAGAGACAGATACGCAGTATTTT. This sequence joins TRBV7-3 and TRBJ2-3; 10 nucleotides align to TRBD2. V gave up 5 bases and J gave up 3 bases; unmatched junction bases: 2. Germline V lookup: CDR1 SGHTA, CDR2 FQGTGA. This CDR3 has 14 residues.

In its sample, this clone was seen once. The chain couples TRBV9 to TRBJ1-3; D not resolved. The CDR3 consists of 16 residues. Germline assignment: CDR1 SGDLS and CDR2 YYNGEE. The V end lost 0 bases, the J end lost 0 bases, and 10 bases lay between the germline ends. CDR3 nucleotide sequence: TGTGCCAGCAGCGTAGATCTTCTTATCTCTGGAAACACCATATATTTT. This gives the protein CASSVDLLISGNTIYF.

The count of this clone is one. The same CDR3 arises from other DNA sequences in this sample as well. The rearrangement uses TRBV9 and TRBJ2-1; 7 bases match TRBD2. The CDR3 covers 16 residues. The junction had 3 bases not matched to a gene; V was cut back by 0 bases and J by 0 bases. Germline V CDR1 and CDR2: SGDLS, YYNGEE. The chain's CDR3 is CASSVEGGSSYNEQFF. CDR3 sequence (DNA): TGTGCCAGCAGCGTAGAGGGAGGGAGCTCCTACAATGAGCAGTTCTTC.